What follows are 29 T cell receptor beta chains derived from one specimen sequenced in a study of blood T cell repertoires in COVID-19. Clones were read by immunoSEQ multiplex PCR, and TCRdb kept only the in-frame ones, dropping some. The sample lists under 65,000 clones, about 87% occurring once. Sequencing input: peripheral blood. The receptors were gathered from a woman in her sixties with COVID-19, enrolled during active disease.

The J gene is TRBJ2-5, the V gene TRBV4-2; 13 bases map to TRBD2. Germline lookup yields CDR1 LGHNA and CDR2 YNFKEQ. The junction had 8 bases not matched to a gene; V was cut back by 4 bases and J by 6 bases. This CDR3 is 16 amino acids long. DNA for the CDR3: TGTGCCAGCAGCCGAGGACTAGCGGGAGAGGGCAAGACCCAGTACTTC. This gives the protein CASSRGLAGEGKTQYF.

In nucleotides, the CDR3 is TGCGCCAGCAGCCAAACCAGCTCTGGAAACACCATATATTTT. Amino acid sequence: CASSQTSSGNTIYF. This chain links TRBV4-1 with TRBJ1-3; D unresolved. The CDR3 consists of 14 residues. V was trimmed by 2 bases and J by 0 bases, leaving 5 bases between them. CDR1 is MGHRA and CDR2 is YSYEKL in the germline V gene.

This clone turned up a few times. This chain uses TRBV19 with TRBJ2-7; 10 nucleotides line up with TRBD1. Germline values: CDR1 LNHDA, CDR2 SQIVND (reference sequence). The CDR3 runs to 13 residues. After removal of 7 bases from V and 6 bases from J, the junction contained 6 bases not matched to a gene. CDR3 protein: CASTGGTGVEQYF. CDR3 nucleotides: TGTGCCAGTACTGGCGGGACAGGGGTCGAGCAGTACTTC.

This chain joins TRBV24-1 and TRBJ1-5, with D maybe TRBD1 (5 bases). Trimming left V 3 bases short and J 4 bases short, with 12 bases between. CDR1 and CDR2 (germline): KGHDR, SFDVKD. The CDR3 is 15 residues long. Here the CDR3 reads CATSDPGFGNQPQHF. The CDR3 DNA is TGTGCCACCAGTGATCCAGGGTTTGGGAATCAGCCCCAGCATTTT.

As regards this clone: Sequence at one end of the junction differs from germline and may be a read error. The chain uses TRBV20-1 and TRBJ2-7, with no clear D. Germline loops: CDR1 DFQATT, CDR2 SNEGSKA (reference sequence). This CDR3 region has 13 residues. The CDR3 here is CSASHQLGYEQCF. CDR3 nucleotide sequence: TGCAGTGCTAGTCACCAACTGGGCTACGAGCAGTGCTTC.

This chain links TRBV21-1 with TRBJ2-2; the DNA was not compared with TRBD1, the D call given in the table. TRBV21-1 has pseudogene status. CDR3 length: 15 residues. CDR3 in DNA: TGTGCCAGCAGCAGCGGACAGGGGAGGACCGGGGAGCTGTTTTTT. Residues: CASSSGQGRTGELFF.

V and J are TRBV27 and TRBJ2-7; no firm D call. Looked up from germline, CDR1 is MNHEY and CDR2 is SMNVEV (reference sequence). Trimming left V 3 bases short and J 10 bases short, with 16 bases between. This CDR3 is built from 13 residues. DNA of the CDR3: TGTGCCAGCAGTTTGACGCCCCCGGAGACTCAGTACTTC. This codes for CASSLTPPETQYF.

This chain joins TRBV6-5 and TRBJ1-5; D might be TRBD1 (5 bases). V lost 6 bases and J lost 4, with 10 bases in between. Germline V gives CDR1 MNHEY, CDR2 SVGAGI. The CDR3 runs to 13 residues. CDR3 protein: CASSETVNQPQHF. The CDR3 region has the DNA TGTGCCAGCAGCGAGACAGTGAATCAGCCCCAGCATTTT.

The chain couples TRBV28 to TRBJ1-2; 9 bases match TRBD1. The germline gives CDR1 MDHEN, CDR2 SYDVKM. CDR3 size: 13 residues. Losses at the gene ends were 6 bases for V and 6 bases for J; bases not matched to a gene: 5. CDR3 sequence (DNA): TGTGCCAGCAGCCCAGACAGGGGGAATGGCTACACCTTC. It is translated as CASSPDRGNGYTF.

J is TRBJ1-5 and V is TRBV4-1, with 10 nucleotides matching TRBD1. Looked up from germline, CDR1 is MGHRA and CDR2 is YSYEKL. The ends lost 0 bases at V and 3 bases at J; junction bases unmatched: 11. The CDR3 covers 19 residues. The CDR3 spells CASSQDTPRGTGDNQPQHF. CDR3 sequence (DNA): TGCGCCAGCAGCCAAGATACCCCCCGCGGGACAGGGGACAATCAGCCCCAGCATTTT.

This chain uses TRBV3-1 (or the pseudogene TRBV3-2) with TRBJ1-6; D not certain. Trimming removed 5 bases from V and 9 bases from J, with 8 bases in between. This CDR3 is built from 12 residues. Germline-derived CDR1 and CDR2 are LGHDT and YNNKEL (reference sequence). CDR3: CASSSEISPLHF. The CDR3 DNA is TGTGCCAGCAGCTCTGAGATTTCACCCCTCCACTTT.

The gene calls are TRBV4-1 and TRBJ1-2; the match to TRBD1 covers 9 bases. This CDR3 has 18 amino acids. The V gene end was trimmed by 4 bases and the J gene end by 5 bases; junction bases not matched to a gene: 17. Germline CDR1 reads MGHRA; CDR2 reads YSYEKL. CDR3 sequence (DNA): TGCGCCAGCAGCCGAATTGGGTCGACAGGGGGTTTCAGGTATGGCTACACCTTC. Its translation: CASSRIGSTGGFRYGYTF.

This clone was observed a single time. J is TRBJ1-4 and V is TRBV4-1; 7 bases map to TRBD1. Germline V gives CDR1 MGHRA, CDR2 YSYEKL. CDR3 size: 13 residues. After removal of 4 bases from V and 8 bases from J, the junction contained 4 bases not matched to a gene. For the CDR3, the DNA is TGCGCCAGCAGCCTCGGGACAGCAGAAAAACTGTTTTTT. It codes for CASSLGTAEKLFF.

V and J are TRBV3-1 (or the pseudogene TRBV3-2) and TRBJ2-1; TRBD1 might be the D (6 bases). Trimming stripped 4 bases from V and 2 bases from J, with 12 bases between. CDR3 size: 15 residues. The germline V gene encodes CDR1 LGHDT and CDR2 YNNKEL (reference sequence). The CDR3 nucleotides are TGTGCCAGCAGCCGGGGGCAGGTCACCTACAATGAGCAGTTCTTC. Amino acids: CASSRGQVTYNEQFF.

The gene calls are TRBV30 and TRBJ1-5; TRBD1 matches at 7 bases. Germline CDR1 GTSNPN, CDR2 SVGIG (reference sequence). J lost 7 bases, V lost 6 bases, and 9 bases had no gene match. The CDR3 covers 13 residues. The CDR3 DNA sequence: TGTGCCTGTCGACAGGGCGCTGGGCAGCCCCAGCATTTT. Translation gives CACRQGAGQPQHF.

The gene calls are TRBV7-8 and TRBJ1-2; possible D gene TRBD1, 6 bases. This CDR3 has 13 residues. Between the trimmed V and J ends, which lost 0 bases and 4 bases, there was a span of 6 bases. CDR1 and CDR2 (germline): SGHVS, FQNEAQ. For the CDR3, the DNA is TGTGCCAGCAGCTTAGCCAGGGGCTATGGCTACACCTTC. Its protein product is CASSLARGYGYTF.

V gene TRBV19 combines with J gene TRBJ2-7, with 8 nucleotides matching TRBD2. In germline, CDR1 is LNHDA, CDR2 SQIVND (reference sequence). After removal of 5 bases from V and 3 bases from J, the junction contained 12 bases not matched to a gene. The CDR3 spans 16 residues. The CDR3 DNA follows: TGTGCCAGTAGTCAAGAACGAGCGGGAGATGTCTACGAGCAGTACTTC. It is translated as CASSQERAGDVYEQYF.

V and J are TRBV10-1 and TRBJ1-5; 7 bases line up with TRBD1. The V gene's germline CDR1 is WNHNN and CDR2 SYGVQD (reference sequence). V lost 5 bases and J lost 5; bases outside the gene matches: 9. The CDR3 has 15 residues. CDR3 bases: TGCGCCAGCAGTACCACCCATGGGACAGATCAGCCCCAGCATTTT. This gives the protein CASSTTHGTDQPQHF.

This clone has a single count. V gene TRBV19 combines with J gene TRBJ2-1; TRBD2 matches 8 bases. Losses at the gene ends were 5 bases for V and 0 bases for J; bases not matched to a gene: 6. Germline V gene sequence: CDR1 LNHDA, CDR2 SQIVND (reference sequence). The CDR3 is 16 amino acids. This CDR3 is CASSATSGLSYNEQFF. The CDR3 coding sequence is TGTGCCAGTAGTGCAACTAGCGGCCTCTCCTACAATGAGCAGTTCTTC.

The CDR3 DNA sequence: TGTGCTAGTGGTTTGGTAGGGGCCGGGGAGCTGTTTTTT. Its translation is CASGLVGAGELFF. The chain employs TRBV12-5 and TRBJ2-2; weak D call: TRBD1 (5 bases). Germline V lookup: CDR1 LGHNT, CDR2 FRNRAP. CDR3 length: 13 residues. V was pared by 0 bases and J by 6 bases, with 5 bases between.

V is TRBV29-1 and J is TRBJ2-3; D is possibly TRBD1 (5 bases). Trimming removed 4 bases from V and 2 bases from J, with 10 bases in between. The CDR3 is 13 amino acids. Germline CDR1 SQVTM, CDR2 ANQGSEA. The CDR3 sequence: CSVAPGITDTQYF. The CDR3 bases are TGCAGCGTTGCCCCAGGGATCACAGATACGCAGTATTTT.

J is TRBJ2-7 and V is TRBV6-6; TRBD1 aligns across 12 bases. V was pared by 7 bases and J by 4 bases, with 11 bases of the junction left unmatched. Looked up from germline, CDR1 is MNHNY and CDR2 is SVGAGI (reference sequence). The CDR3 is 16 residues long. The CDR3 protein is CASNRFGTGGSYEQYF. The CDR3 DNA reads TGTGCCAGCAACAGGTTCGGGACAGGGGGCTCTTACGAGCAGTACTTC.

The CDR3 region is CASSLDMTIPNSNQPQHF. DNA for the CDR3: TGTGCCAGCAGCTTAGATATGACAATACCAAATAGCAATCAGCCCCAGCATTTT. The chain joins TRBV7-8 to TRBJ1-5; no definite D call. This CDR3 has 18 residues. Germline assignment: CDR1 SGHVS and CDR2 FQNEAQ. V lost 1 base, J lost 0 bases, and 16 bases lay in between. The full variable domain, completed using reference TRBV7-8 and TRBJ1-5, is GAGVSQSPRYKVAKRGQDVALRCDPISGHVSLFWYQQALGQGPEFLTYFQNEAQLDKSGLPSDRFFAERPEGSVSTLKIQRTQQEDSAVYLCASSLDMTIPNSNQPQHFGDGTRLSIL.

This clone was observed a single time. V usage is TRBV6-6 and J usage is TRBJ1-2, with D unclear. V was shortened by 5 bases and J by 4 bases, with 23 bases between the two germline ends. Germline V gene sequence: CDR1 MNHNY, CDR2 SVGAGI (reference sequence). The length of the CDR3 is 17 residues. CDR3 sequence reads: CASSLSRGGVGSYGYTF. CDR3 nucleotide sequence: TGTGCCAGCAGTCTCTCCCGAGGAGGCGTGGGTAGCTATGGCTACACCTTC.

The count of this clone is one. V gene TRBV6-2 or TRBV6-3 combines with J gene TRBJ2-2, with a tentative D call TRBD2 (7 bases). Per germline, CDR1 MNHEY and CDR2 SVGEGT. V lost 0 bases, J lost 0 bases, and 17 bases lay in between. The length of the CDR3 is 19 residues. Here the CDR3 DNA reads TGTGCCAGCAGTTACTCCTTCGAAAGGGGGGGATCGAACACCGGGGAGCTGTTTTTT. It translates to CASSYSFERGGSNTGELFF.

V is TRBV5-6 and J is TRBJ2-2; possibly TRBD1 for D (6 bases). CDR3 size: 13 residues. V was shortened by 2 bases and J by 7 bases, with 9 bases between the two germline ends. The germline V gene encodes CDR1 SGHDT and CDR2 YYEEEE. The CDR3 region has the DNA TGTGCCAGCAGCTTTCAGGGGCGCGGGGAGCTGTTTTTT. Translated: CASSFQGRGELFF.

This clone was observed a few times. V is TRBV2 and J is TRBJ1-5, with D perhaps TRBD1 (5 bases). With 6 bases removed from V and 4 bases from J, the gap between germline ends came to 13 bases. Looked up from germline, CDR1 is SNHLY and CDR2 is FYNNEI. This CDR3 is 14 amino acids long. The CDR3 DNA reads TGTGCCAGCAGCACTCCGGGGGTAAATCAGCCCCAGCATTTT. It is translated as CASSTPGVNQPQHF.

The rearrangement joins TRBV24-1 to TRBJ2-5, with a weak D call TRBD2 (6 bases). The CDR3 is made up of 17 amino acids. The germline V and J ends were trimmed by 0 bases and 2 bases, with 15 bases remaining between them. CDR1 is KGHDR and CDR2 is SFDVKD in the germline V gene. The CDR3 coding sequence is TGTGCCACCAGTGATTTGCGAGGCGGGGCCCGTCAAGAGACCCAGTACTTC. This sequence encodes CATSDLRGGARQETQYF.

V is TRBV19 and J is TRBJ2-7, with TRBD2 identical over 8 bases. The J segment lost 7 bases and the V segment lost 5 bases, leaving 19 bases of the junction unmatched. The CDR3 extends over 17 amino acids. CDR1 is LNHDA, CDR2 SQIVND, per germline (reference sequence). The CDR3 coding sequence is TGTGCCAGTAGTCCTAGCGCCATGGGACTAGACCGGAGGGAGCAGTACTTC. Encoded protein: CASSPSAMGLDRREQYF.